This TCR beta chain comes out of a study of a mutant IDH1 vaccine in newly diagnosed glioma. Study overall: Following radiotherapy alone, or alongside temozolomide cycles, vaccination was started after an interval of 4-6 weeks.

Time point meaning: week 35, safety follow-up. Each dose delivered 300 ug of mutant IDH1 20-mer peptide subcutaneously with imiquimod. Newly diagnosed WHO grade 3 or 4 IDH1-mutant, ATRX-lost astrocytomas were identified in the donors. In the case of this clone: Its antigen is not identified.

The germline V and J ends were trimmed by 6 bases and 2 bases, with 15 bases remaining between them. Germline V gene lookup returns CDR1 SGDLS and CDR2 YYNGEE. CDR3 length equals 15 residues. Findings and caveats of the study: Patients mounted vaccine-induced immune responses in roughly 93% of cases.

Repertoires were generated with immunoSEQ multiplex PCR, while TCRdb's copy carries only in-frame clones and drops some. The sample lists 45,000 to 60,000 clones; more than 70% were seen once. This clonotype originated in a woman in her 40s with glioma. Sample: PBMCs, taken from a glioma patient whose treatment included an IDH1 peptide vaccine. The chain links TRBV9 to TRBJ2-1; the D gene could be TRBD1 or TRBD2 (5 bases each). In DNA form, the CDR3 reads TGTGCCAGCATGGGGGACGATTTCGCCTACAATGAGCAGTTCTTC. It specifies CASMGDDFAYNEQFF.